This TCR beta chain was documented in a study of T cell changes during pregnancy in multiple sclerosis. The assay was immunoSEQ multiplex PCR, and TCRdb's table has in-frame clones only and misses some. The table records fewer than 30,000 clones, 80% to 90% of them present only once. CDR3 size: 14 residues. Germline loops: CDR1 MNHEY, CDR2 SVGAGI. The J segment lost 6 bases and the V segment lost 3 bases, leaving 4 bases of the junction unmatched. The rearrangement links TRBV6-5 to TRBJ2-1; TRBD1 agrees at 8 bases. Material: CD8+ T cells from peripheral blood mononuclear cells, obtained in the second trimester of pregnancy. The receptor comes from a female donor with multiple sclerosis, enrolled in a pregnancy study. CDR3 sequence reads: CASSYGQGGNEQFF. In DNA form, the CDR3 reads TGTGCCAGCAGTTATGGACAGGGAGGCAATGAGCAGTTCTTC.